This TCR beta chain was recorded in a study of regulatory T cells in long-lasting Graves disease. For TCR beta, libraries came from iRepertoire HTBI primers and Arm-PCR of CDR3 regions. TCRdb processed the multiplex PCR reads anew with MiXCR; each CDR3 protein has one entry. The table shows 350,000 to 400,000 distinct CDR3 sequences, with 15% to 20% occurring only once. Sample time point: newly diagnosed GD, antithyroid drugs for less than 3 months. Generation of the TCR library employed RNA extracted from PBMCs. CDR3 length: 17 amino acids. Trimming removed 3 bases at V and 0 bases at J, with 12 bases between. Germline CDR1 and CDR2: LNHDA and SQIVND (reference sequence). These data also formed part of another study, on T cells in Graves' hyperthyroidism and ophthalmopathy. Per that paper: Patients aged 18 to 65 with hyperthyroidism were newly diagnosed, with duration under 2 months. Exclusion criteria comprised uncontrolled infection, other autoimmune disease, pregnancy or lactation.

This sequence originates from a woman between 18 and 30 years old with Graves disease. Material: peripheral blood mononuclear cells (PBMCs), obtained at new diagnosis, from a patient treated with antithyroid drugs. The rearrangement joins TRBV19 to TRBJ1-6; D unresolved. The DNA for the CDR3 is TGTGCCAGTAGTATCCAAGCAGAGAGCTCCTATAATTCACCCCTCCACTTT. Its translation is CASSIQAESSYNSPLHF.